The source of this TCR beta chain is a study of blood T cells in healthy people across ages. Study background: Every two T cells gave about one barcoded beta molecule via template switching.

Details on this clonotype: Its antigen is not known.

A second PCR of about 6 to 12 cycles used a sample-barcoded 5' primer and a J-beta primer mix. From the 5' RACE reads, TCRdb called clonotypes with MiXCR, one entry per CDR3 protein. The sample shows about a million distinct CDR3 sequences, less than 45% of them seen only once. Findings and limits, study-wide: Greater diversity and more naive CD4+ cells were seen in long-lived donors than in aged donors. Researchers judged that diversity estimates from one million T cells fell short of true values.

Those donating, healthy Caucasian individuals from Russia, were aged roughly 6 to 100. Germline CDR1 reads MNHEY; CDR2 reads SMNVEV (reference sequence). CDR3 length equals 14 residues. The V end lost 6 bases, the J end lost 8 bases, and 17 bases lay between the germline ends. Sequencing input: blood. The receptor was derived from a man aged 18 to 29 in good health. V is TRBV27 and J is TRBJ2-4, with TRBD2 as a possible D gene (6 bases). This CDR3 reads CASSREGREDIQYF. The CDR3, as DNA: TGTGCCAGCAGCCGGGAAGGCAGGGAGGACATTCAGTACTTC.